These 8 T cell receptor beta chains came from one sample sequenced in a study of beta chain features in type 1 diabetes. Expressed TCRB transcripts were sequenced because the isolated RNA had all been reverse transcribed beforehand. Profiling relied on immunoSEQ multiplex PCR, and the TCRdb table lists in-frame clones only, not all of them. The table records over 700,000 clones, roughly a sixth of them present only once. Sequenced: naive CD4+ T cells from blood. These receptors came from a woman aged 18-35 years in good health.

The V call is TRBV28, the J call TRBJ1-3, with 9 nucleotides matching TRBD1. CDR1 and CDR2 from the germline V gene are MDHEN and SYDVKM. V trimming: 6 bases; J trimming: 0 bases; junction bases outside the gene matches: 6. The CDR3 consists of 16 residues. The CDR3 protein is CASRPTGGSSGNTIYF. The CDR3 nucleotides are TGTGCCAGCAGGCCAACAGGGGGCAGCTCTGGAAACACCATATATTTT.

The rearrangement uses TRBV7-9 and TRBJ2-7; D gene unclear. From germline, CDR1 is SEHNR and CDR2 FQNEAQ (reference sequence). This CDR3 comprises 13 residues. Trimming took 1 base from V and 7 from J, leaving 11 bases between them. CDR3 in DNA: TGTGCCAGCAGCTTAGAGGGTGTAGGGGAGCAGTACTTC. Its protein is CASSLEGVGEQYF.

The gene calls are TRBV5-4 and TRBJ2-1; 10 nucleotides match TRBD1. Germline V gene lookup returns CDR1 SGHNT and CDR2 YYREEE (reference sequence). This CDR3 has 15 residues. The trim removed 3 bases at V and 7 bases at J, leaving 7 bases unmatched. The CDR3 coding sequence is TGTGCCAGCAGCTGGCGGGACAGGGGAAGGAATGAGCAGTTCTTC. Amino acids: CASSWRDRGRNEQFF.

This clone was found a few times. J is TRBJ1-1 and V is TRBV2; D unresolved. Germline V gene lookup returns CDR1 SNHLY and CDR2 FYNNEI. V was pared by 6 bases and J by 2 bases, with 4 bases between. The CDR3 length is 11 residues. As DNA, the CDR3 is TGTGCCAGCAGACAAAACACTGAAGCTTTCTTT. Protein: CASRQNTEAFF.

This clone was observed a few times. The rearrangement joins TRBV29-1 to TRBJ2-2; D might be TRBD1 (5 bases). Germline CDR1 reads SQVTM; CDR2 reads ANQGSEA. The CDR3 sequence is 13 residues long. The germline V and J ends were trimmed by 3 bases and 0 bases, with 5 bases remaining between them. DNA for the CDR3: TGCAGCGTTGACAGGGCGAACACCGGGGAGCTGTTTTTT. This codes for CSVDRANTGELFF.

This clone appeared a few times. This sequence joins TRBV7-8 and TRBJ2-7; D is uncertain. The CDR3 sequence is 12 residues long. Trimming removed 1 base at V and 1 base at J, with 2 bases between. CDR1 and CDR2 from the germline V gene are SGHVS and FQNEAQ. CDR3 protein: CASSLVSYEQYF. CDR3 sequence (DNA): TGTGCCAGCAGCTTAGTATCCTACGAGCAGTACTTC.

The V and J genes are TRBV6-6 and TRBJ2-7; 9 positions agree with TRBD2. CDR1 MNHNY and CDR2 SVGAGI come from the germline V gene (reference sequence). The CDR3 is made up of 15 amino acids. J gave up 2 bases and V 5 bases, and 7 bases lay outside the gene matches. CDR3 region: CASSPGAGGPYEQYF. The CDR3 DNA reads as TGTGCCAGCAGTCCCGGGGCGGGAGGGCCCTACGAGCAGTACTTC.

This clone was seen only a few times. The chain is built from TRBV7-2 and TRBJ2-7, with D possibly being TRBD2 (5 bases). V was cut by 4 bases and J by 4 bases, with 11 bases left in between. The CDR3 contains 13 residues. Per germline, CDR1 SGHTA and CDR2 FQGNSA. CDR3 DNA: TGTGCCAGCAGCTACGGCGGGTATTACGAGCAGTACTTC. Translating it yields CASSYGGYYEQYF.